The present entry profiles one TCR beta chain with its context. What it recognizes is unknown. The germline V gene encodes CDR1 MNHNS and CDR2 SASEGT. V shed 7 bases and J shed 2 bases, with 11 bases lying between them. The CDR3 spans 13 residues. This entry belongs to a study of siplizumab effects on memory and regulatory T cells. Study results and caveats: A minor share of alloreactive clones matched unstimulated subsets. A major contribution to the alloresponse seemed to be made by naive T cells, which seemed more diverse than memory cells. Treg-derived clones made up an average of approximately 70% of mappable alloreactive CD4+ clones with siplizumab and under 35% in controls.

Per sample, the assay covered approximately 94,000 TCR templates. Clones were sequenced by immunoSEQ multiplex PCR, and TCRdb holds only the in-frame ones, with some missing. The sample lists roughly 82,000 clones, about 87% occurring once. This receptor was taken from a human donor in good health. The gene calls are TRBV6-1 and TRBJ1-2; D uncertain. Sequenced sample: Tregs sorted from blood. This CDR3 is CASTNPSNYGYTF. In nucleotides, the CDR3 is TGTGCCAGCACCAACCCCAGCAACTATGGCTACACCTTC.